The sequence of this T cell receptor (beta chain) was determined in a study of blood T cell repertoires in COVID-19. Background on the study: Researchers got acute and convalescent COVID-19 samples from the United States, Italy and Spain. In each case, the material was cDNA or gDNA derived from T cells, B-cell-depleted T cells, or PBMCs.

Source study methods: Quantification of nucleated cells was approximated via reference gene primer amplification. TCRdb's table, derived via immunoSEQ multiplex PCR, lists solely in-frame clones and lacks some. The DNA was the basis for D and trimming; V, J and clone size are from that table. The data contain 60,000 to 70,000 clones, around 90% of them singletons. CDR3 length equals 15 residues. CDR1 is SEHNR and CDR2 is FQNEAQ in the germline V gene (reference sequence). J gave up 2 bases and V 1 base, and 3 bases lay outside the gene matches. The V and J genes are TRBV7-9 and TRBJ2-5; 8 positions agree with TRBD2. This clonotype originated in a human donor in a cohort sampled during active COVID-19. Source material: peripheral blood. CDR3 sequence reads: CASSLGLALQETQYF. The CDR3 coding sequence is TGTGCCAGCAGCTTAGGACTAGCGCTTCAAGAGACCCAGTACTTC.